This record covers a single T cell receptor beta chain. The data belong to a study of CXCR3-negative and CXCR3-positive naive CD8 T cells. Study summary: Sequencing gave around 140 million TRB reads overall, about 1.5 +/- 0.3 million per library.

The germline V gene has CDR1 SEHNR and CDR2 FQNEAQ (reference sequence). The CDR3 is 18 residues long. Carrying UMI labels, the TRB cDNA libraries were prepared through 5' RACE. Reprocessing the 5' RACE reads, TCRdb reports a single entry for every CDR3 protein and omits DNA. This listing includes roughly 90,000 distinct CDR3 sequences. Sequencing was done on a sample of naive CXCR3- CD8+ T cells from blood. Subset of the sample: CD45RO-CCR7+CD27+CD95- naive CD8+ T cells lacking CXCR3 (TNR3-). The rearrangement joins TRBV7-9 to TRBJ2-5; lacking DNA, the TRBD1 call made by TCRdb goes unchecked. The TCR originated in a human donor in good health. Some clones in this sample may be carry-over from other donors' samples. The chain's CDR3 is CASSPPSAGSHFEETQYF.